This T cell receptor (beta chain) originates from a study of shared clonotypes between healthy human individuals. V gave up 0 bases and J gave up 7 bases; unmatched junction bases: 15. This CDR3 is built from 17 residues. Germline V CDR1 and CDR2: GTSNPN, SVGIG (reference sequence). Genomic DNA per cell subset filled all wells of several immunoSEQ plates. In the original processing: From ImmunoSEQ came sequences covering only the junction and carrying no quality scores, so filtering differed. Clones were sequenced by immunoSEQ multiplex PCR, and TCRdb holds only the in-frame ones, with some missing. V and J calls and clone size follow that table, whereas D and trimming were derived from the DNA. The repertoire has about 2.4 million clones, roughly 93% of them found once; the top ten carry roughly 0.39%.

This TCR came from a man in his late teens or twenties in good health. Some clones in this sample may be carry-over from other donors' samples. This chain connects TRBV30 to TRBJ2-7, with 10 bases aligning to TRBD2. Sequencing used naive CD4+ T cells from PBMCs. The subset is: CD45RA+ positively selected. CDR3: CAWSVLKQVAGGYEQYF. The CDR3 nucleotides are TGTGCCTGGAGTGTATTAAAGCAAGTAGCGGGAGGTTATGAGCAGTACTTC. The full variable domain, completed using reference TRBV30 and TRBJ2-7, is SQTIHQWPATLVQPVGSPLSLECTVEGTSNPNLYWYRQAAGRGLQLLFYSVGIGQISSEVPQNLSASRPQDRQFILSSKKLLLSDSGFYLCAWSVLKQVAGGYEQYFGPGTRLTVT.